The sequence of this T cell receptor beta chain was determined in a study of human T cells and chemical hapten exposure. Time point specified: patch test 2, 6 weeks after DPC sensitization. Treatment here: therapeutic diphenylcyclopropenone sensitization with weekly scalp DPC. This CDR3 comprises 19 residues. Per the germline V gene, CDR1 is SGHAT and CDR2 is FQNNGV. As concerns this clonotype: One base away lies a much larger clone, so this may be a sequencing read error.

Library construction involved attaching unique molecular identifiers to individual cDNA molecules, which allowed quantitative, reproducible TCR counting. TCRdb reprocessed the RACE reads with MiXCR, giving one entry per CDR3 protein. The sample shows a few hundred thousand distinct CDR3 sequences, about 6% of them seen only once. Source: whole blood, taken in connection with sensitization to the hapten diphenylcyclopropenone (DPC). The V gene is TRBV11-2, the J gene TRBJ1-5; TRBD1 aligns across 11 bases. The receptor was isolated from a woman younger than 35 with alopecia areata. Some clones in this sample may be carry-over from other donors' samples. The CDR3 loop reads CASSAKDRGLQYSNRPQHF. The CDR3 DNA reads TGTGCCAGCAGCGCAAAGGACAGGGGGCTTCAATATAGCAATCGGCCCCAGCATTTT.